The rows below give T cell receptor beta chains drawn from one sample of a study of T cells in severe cutaneous drug reactions. TCRdb reanalyzed the multiplex PCR reads, giving one entry per CDR3 protein sequence and no DNA. Its table lists some 9,900 distinct CDR3 sequences. The sample taken for sequencing was cells from a skin blister. These TCRs come from a human donor with Stevens-Johnson syndrome, a severe cutaneous drug reaction. Each CDR3 is given with its conserved first and last residue. Some rows have no size entry. The others give once, few or many, or a class for an expanded clone.

v_call	cdr3_length	clone_size	j_call	cdr3_aa
TRBV20-1	14	-	TRBJ1-4	CSASTGDTNEKLVF
TRBV20-1	15	-	TRBJ2-1	CSARGLAASYNEQFF
TRBV20-1	14	-	TRBJ1-4	CSAEKSGSAEKLFF
TRBV20-1	15	-	TRBJ2-3	CSAGQRERGTDTQCF
TRBV20-1	15	-	TRBJ2-7	CSARGGGGSSYEQYF
TRBV20-1	12	-	TRBJ2-5	CSAPDRDETQYF
TRBV29-1	13	-	TRBJ2-3	CSVDKSSTDTQYF
TRBV20-1	15	-	TRBJ1-4	CSARVEDRGQKKLFF
TRBV29-1	12	-	TRBJ2-2	CSVGQGTGELFF
TRBV20-1	16	-	TRBJ1-5	CSARDGVQGRRQPQHF
TRBV4-1	14	medium-sized	TRBJ1-5	CASSQENRNQPQHF
TRBV20-1	11	-	TRBJ2-7	CSAVDSYEQYF
TRBV20-1	14	-	TRBJ2-7	CSARVRGSPYEQYF
TRBV29-1	15	-	TRBJ2-3	CSVEGGGRGIDTQYF
TRBV28	16	-	TRBJ2-7	CASSSAGQLFTYEQYF
TRBV20-1	16	-	TRBJ2-1	CSAGSSGSGRGNEQFF
TRBV20-1	15	-	TRBJ2-1	CSARKRGRIYNEQFF
TRBV20-1	13	medium-sized	TRBJ1-1	CSARDATNTEAFF
TRBV2	14	-	TRBJ1-1	CASSFWGQGTEAFF
TRBV20-1	14	-	TRBJ2-1	CSVPSPNRGVEQFF
TRBV20-1	15	-	TRBJ2-7	CSASSSGIFNNEQYF
TRBV29-1	14	-	TRBJ2-1	CSVPPSGDYNEQFF
TRBV20-1	14	-	TRBJ2-7	CSARIDRFTYEQYF
TRBV29-1	14	-	TRBJ1-3	CSVRGGYSGNTIYF
TRBV29-1	14	-	TRBJ2-3	CSVDGESRTDTQYF
TRBV20-1	17	-	TRBJ2-7	CSARVLAGDGDPYEQYF
TRBV20-1	13	medium-sized	TRBJ1-1	CSASATVNTEAFF
TRBV20-1	14	-	TRBJ1-1	CSAALGGGGTEAFF
TRBV20-1	14	-	TRBJ2-3	CSARGTGGTDTQYF
TRBV20-1	11	-	TRBJ2-7	CSASKGFEQYF
TRBV20-1	13	-	TRBJ2-7	CSATQGSSYEQYF
TRBV29-1	15	-	TRBJ2-3	CSVDNSGISTDTQYF
TRBV29-1	15	-	TRBJ1-2	CSVEAAGKANYGYTF
TRBV20-1	15	-	TRBJ2-5	CSATEYDSGEETQYF
TRBV12-3/TRBV12-4	12	large	TRBJ2-1	CASAGGPNEQFF
TRBV20-1	15	-	TRBJ2-3	CSARVGQGKSDTQYF
TRBV20-1	15	medium-sized	TRBJ2-3	CSARPGTGVGDTQYF
TRBV20-1	13	-	TRBJ2-7	CSASGLSSYEQYF
TRBV20-1	16	-	TRBJ1-6	CSARAQEAISNSPLHF
TRBV29-1	15	-	TRBJ2-1	CSVDSEAGAVDEQFF
TRBV29-1	13	-	TRBJ2-7	CSVRDRVSDEQYF
TRBV20-1	11	-	TRBJ1-1	CSASVVGEAFF
TRBV29-1	11	-	TRBJ2-7	CSVRGPYEQYF
TRBV20-1	15	-	TRBJ1-1	CSASDMTGGQTEAFF
TRBV29-1	13	-	TRBJ1-5	CSVVQGINQPQHF
TRBV20-1	17	-	TRBJ1-5	CSARGGQLNYSNQPQHF
TRBV20-1	15	-	TRBJ2-7	CSARSPGTGFYEQYF
TRBV29-1	15	-	TRBJ1-1	CSVPGQGRLNTEAFF
TRBV20-1	14	-	TRBJ2-7	CSANLLRGGYEQYF
TRBV20-1	14	-	TRBJ1-1	CSARRGARNTEAFF
TRBV20-1	17	-	TRBJ1-1	CSARDQRRQPMNTEAFF
TRBV29-1	15	-	TRBJ2-7	CSVEPRGDRALEQYF
TRBV20-1	11	medium-sized	TRBJ2-7	CSASTSTEQYF
TRBV29-1	13	-	TRBJ2-3	CSAWGEWTDTQYF